This T cell receptor beta chain was captured in a study of blood T cell repertoires in COVID-19. Those enrolled, adults aged about 18 to 89 years, came from roughly 23 US areas. The CDR3 loop spans 15 amino acids. Original processing methods: Amplification of reference gene primers provided the estimated nucleated cell counts. Sequencing used immunoSEQ multiplex PCR; TCRdb keeps in-frame clones, though not all of them. The D gene and trimming were derived from the DNA, and the V and J assignments and clone size from that table. The repertoire consists of some 300,000 clones, with 88% occurring once and the leading ten covering 0.8% to 1%.

The origin of this receptor is a woman aged 25 to 39 who had recovered from COVID-19. The chain employs TRBV21-1 and TRBJ2-7; no check of the table's D call, TRBD1, against the DNA was made. TRBV21-1 counts as a pseudogene. Specimen: PBMCs or T cells enriched from blood (not recorded which). As DNA, the CDR3 is TGTGCCAGCAGCGCCCCAGACAGGTTTTCCTACGAGCAGTACTTC. It is translated as CASSAPDRFSYEQYF.